The text below deals with one TCR beta chain. Its matching antigen is unknown. This sample is drawn from a study of long-term antiretroviral therapy in people with HIV. Study results and limitations: Despite increasing after ART, diversity remained lower than that of transplant donor controls.

The run of the v3.0 immunoSEQ assay was at survey level. Per-sample targets for sequencing were roughly 35,000-55,000 T-cell genomes. The method was immunoSEQ multiplex PCR; TCRdb's version includes in-frame clones alone and lacks a portion of them. The sample has about 25,000 clones, roughly four fifths seen once; the top ten hold 5% to 6.5%. The CDR3 is made up of 11 amino acids. Germline CDR1 DFQATT, CDR2 SNEGSKA (reference sequence). The clonotype originates from a man aged 25 to 40 with HIV. The genes are TRBV20-1 and TRBJ1-1; D is unresolved. The material sequenced was unsorted PBMCs, taken 4.4 years after starting antiretroviral therapy. The CDR3, as DNA: TGCAGCACCGTTGGGAACACTGAAGCTTTCTTT. This encodes CSTVGNTEAFF.